A selection of T cell receptor beta chains follows, all from one sample in a study of cytomegalovirus exposure and HLA in healthy donors. This table comes from immunoSEQ multiplex PCR, and its TCRdb copy is limited to in-frame clones, with some not included. The table includes over 200,000 clones, almost 85% detected once. The sequenced material came from PBMCs. The receptors come from a woman in her 40s in good health and CMV-seronegative. CDR3s leave out the opening cysteine and the closing phenylalanine or tryptophan. D genes are given only for firm matches.

>10|NA|TRBJ1-5|TRBV7-6
ASSSGEQPQH
>10|NA|TRBJ2-3|TRBV19
ASSARKDTQY
>14|TRBD2|TRBJ2-2|TRBV27
ASSLASGGAVGELF
>9|NA|TRBJ1-4|TRBV7-8
AWAEDEKLF
>17|TRBD2|TRBJ2-3|TRBV5-6
ASSFIAGGTVSSTDTQY
>15|TRBD1|TRBJ2-4|TRBV15
ATSRVSGTGRKNIQY
>15|TRBD1|TRBJ2-7|TRBV19
ASSKGTGAYSPYEQY
>15|TRBD2|TRBJ2-1|TRBV7-8
ASSSESGTSGVYEQF
>12|NA|TRBJ2-7|TRBV5-1
ASSFLQGSSEQY
>14|TRBD1|TRBJ2-5|TRBV5-1
ASSRRTGQGGETQY
>13|TRBD1|TRBJ1-1|TRBV6-1
ASSVWDRGVTEAF
>13|NA|TRBJ1-1|TRBV14
ASSRRTGLYTEAF
>13|TRBD2|TRBJ2-3|TRBV11-2
ASTSIAGRLVTQY
>13|NA|TRBJ2-7|TRBV7-8
ASTLAPGNSYEQY
>12|NA|TRBJ1-6|TRBV19
ASSPGLMNSPLH
>13|TRBD1|TRBJ2-2|TRBV5-1
ASTGQGANTGELF
>14|NA|TRBJ1-6|TRBV30
AWRGGTYSYNSPLH
>14|NA|TRBJ1-4|TRBV19
ASSIRSQTSNEKLF
>14|TRBD1|TRBJ1-6|TRBV10-2
ASRTGGASYNSPLH
>10|NA|TRBJ2-7|TRBV29-1
SVRTAGYEQY
>11|NA|TRBJ1-2|TRBV19
ASSIQGVGRYT
>13|NA|NA|TRBV4-3
ASSQDRDSLYEQY
>14|NA|TRBJ1-5|TRBV5-1
ASSTLPAEGNQPQH
>11|NA|TRBJ2-5|TRBV19
ASSIRYQETQY
>13|NA|TRBJ1-4|TRBV7-9
ASSPRGGGDGKLF
>13|TRBD1|TRBJ2-7|TRBV5-6
ASSLGGTGNYEQY
>12|NA|TRBJ1-1|TRBV10-3
AISEGPGGSEAF
>13|TRBD1|TRBJ2-2|TRBV5-1
ASRTGTGNTGELF
>18|TRBD1|TRBJ2-2|TRBV4-3
ASSQEAFYSGTGNTGELF
>12|NA|TRBJ1-4|TRBV4-3
ASTPLSNNEKLF
>13|NA|TRBJ1-6|TRBV7-2
ASSLAREAQSPLH
>12|TRBD2|TRBJ2-1|TRBV7-2
ASSLGSFGGGQF
>11|NA|TRBJ1-1|TRBV19
ASSITGSTEAF
>10|NA|TRBJ1-5|TRBV27
ASSPGLKPQH
>13|NA|TRBJ1-3|TRBV9
ASSVGGGFGNTIY
>12|TRBD2|TRBJ2-5|TRBV28
ASRVAGGEETQY
>12|NA|TRBJ1-1|TRBV11-2
ASSLWGGVAEAF
>14|TRBD2|TRBJ2-5|TRBV7-8
ASSSGPSGGVETQY
>14|NA|TRBJ1-2|TRBV10-3
AISGGVGGAVYGYT
>13|TRBD1|TRBJ2-5|TRBV5-1
ASSRQGQIGETQY
>15|TRBD1|TRBJ1-2|TRBV30
AWSVVRGRRANYGYT
>11|NA|TRBJ1-1|TRBV2
ASSANGGIEAF
>12|TRBD2|TRBJ2-5|TRBV6-5
ASRLLAGVETQY
>12|TRBD1|TRBJ1-2|TRBV13
ASSSFGTGYGYT
>14|NA|TRBJ1-3|TRBV11-2
ASSLVPTGTGNTIY
>11|NA|TRBJ1-1|TRBV12-5
ASGPGGNTEAF
>12|NA|TRBJ2-5|TRBV4-2
ASSQKGGGETQY
>14|NA|TRBJ1-6|TRBV5-1
ASRDRESSYNSPLH
>12|TRBD1|TRBJ1-2|TRBV2
ASSEIETGYGYT
>12|TRBD2|TRBJ2-7|TRBV9
ASSVGGRTYEQY
>10|NA|TRBJ2-5|TRBV15
ATSRVEETQY
>12|TRBD1|TRBJ1-6|TRBV19
ASNPTGTNSPLH